This T cell receptor (beta chain) is drawn from a study of T cell changes during pregnancy in multiple sclerosis. Trimming pared 1 base from V and 0 bases from J, leaving 23 bases between. This CDR3 has 20 residues. Germline CDR1 and CDR2: LGHNA and YNFKEQ. The assay was immunoSEQ multiplex PCR, and TCRdb's table has in-frame clones only and misses some. The profile shows 70,000 to 95,000 clones, around 93% of them singletons. Material: peripheral blood, obtained in the second trimester of pregnancy. V usage is TRBV4-2 and J usage is TRBJ2-3; TRBD1 might be the D (6 bases). This receptor was taken from a female donor in good health, enrolled as a control in a pregnancy study. In nucleotides, the CDR3 is TGTGCCAGCAGCCAAGCTATTGACAGGCCGGCTCCGAAAAGCACAGATACGCAGTATTTT. It is translated as CASSQAIDRPAPKSTDTQYF.